This T cell receptor (beta chain) originates from a study of blood T cell repertoires in COVID-19. Turning to the study itself: The study drew acute and convalescent COVID-19 samples from the United States, Italy and Spain.

The CDR3 consists of 15 residues. With V trimmed by 4 bases and J by 2 bases, 8 bases remained unmatched. Germline V gene data show CDR1 as SGHTA and CDR2 as FQGNSA. Some clones are missing from TCRdb's copy, which holds only in-frame ones; the method was immunoSEQ multiplex PCR. The sample contains about 94,000 clones, roughly 91% of which appear only once. The chain couples TRBV7-2 to TRBJ2-7; 7 nucleotides align to TRBD1. The specimen was peripheral blood. The source is a woman at least 80 years old with acute or convalescent COVID-19. The CDR3 DNA is TGTGCCAGCAGCTATATCGACAGGGCCCCCTACGAGCAGTACTTC. This gives the protein CASSYIDRAPYEQYF.